This T cell receptor (beta chain) is from a study of breast tumors, draining lymph nodes, adjacent tissues. This CDR3 has 16 amino acids. Germline V lookup: CDR1 SGHVS, CDR2 FNYEAQ. Samples came from axillary lymph nodes draining the breast cancer. About this clonotype: Since a much larger clone is just one base distant, this may be a read error.

MiXCR was run by TCRdb on the multiplex PCR reads, yielding one entry per CDR3 protein. The profile covers around 140,000 distinct CDR3 sequences, with about 20% appearing a single time and roughly 2.5% taken by the ten largest. The sequenced material came from axillary lymph node tissue. This clonotype was obtained from a female donor with breast cancer. Some clones in this sample may be carry-over from other donors' samples. This rearrangement joins TRBV7-6 to TRBJ1-6, with D tentatively TRBD1 (5 bases). The CDR3 spells CASGLGTDLSLSPLHF. CDR3 nucleotides: TGTGCCAGCGGCTTAGGGACGGACCTTTCGCTCTCACCCCTCCACTTT.